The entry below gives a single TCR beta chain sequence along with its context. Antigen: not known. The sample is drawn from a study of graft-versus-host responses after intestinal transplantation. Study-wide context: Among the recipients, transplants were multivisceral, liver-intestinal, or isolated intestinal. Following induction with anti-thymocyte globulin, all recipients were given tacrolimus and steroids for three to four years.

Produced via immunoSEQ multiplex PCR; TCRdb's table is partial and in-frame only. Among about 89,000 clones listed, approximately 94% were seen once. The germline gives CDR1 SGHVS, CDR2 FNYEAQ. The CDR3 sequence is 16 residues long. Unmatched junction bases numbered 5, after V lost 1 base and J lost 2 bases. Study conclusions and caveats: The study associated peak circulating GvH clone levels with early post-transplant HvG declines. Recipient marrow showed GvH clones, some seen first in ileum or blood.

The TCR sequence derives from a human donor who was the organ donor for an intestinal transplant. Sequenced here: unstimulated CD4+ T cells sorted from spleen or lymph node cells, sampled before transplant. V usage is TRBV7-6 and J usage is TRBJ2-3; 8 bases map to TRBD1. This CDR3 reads CASSLGTGGFTDTQYF. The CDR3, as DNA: TGTGCCAGCAGCTTAGGAACAGGGGGTTTCACAGATACGCAGTATTTT.